A single sample is the source of the 8 T cell receptor beta chains below, sequenced in a study of blood T cells in healthy people across ages. It was with a sample-barcoded 5' primer and a J-beta primer mix that a second PCR of roughly 7 to 12 cycles was run. TCRdb reanalysed the 5' RACE reads using MiXCR and keeps one entry per CDR3 protein. The profile shows about 640,000 distinct CDR3 sequences, 25% to 35% of them singletons. Sequenced material: blood. These receptors came from a woman of 80 years or more in good health.

Details on this clonotype: This sequence may be a read error, since a much larger clone differs from it by one base. The CDR3 spells CVSSENEKLFF. The CDR3 bases are TGTGTCAGCAGCGAGAATGAAAAACTGTTTTTT. The chain carries TRBV7-6 and TRBJ1-4, with D hard to call. Per the germline V gene, CDR1 is SGHVS and CDR2 is FNYEAQ. This CDR3 contains 11 residues.

V gene TRBV21-1 combines with J gene TRBJ2-5. Near its end, the DNA agrees better with TRBJ2-7, so the J call may be wrong. TRBV21-1 is given as a pseudogene. CDR3 length equals 12 residues. The CDR3 bases are TGTGCCAGCAGCAGATTCCTCTACGAGCAGTACTTC. It encodes CASSRFLYEQYF.

The genes are TRBV20-1 and TRBJ1-5, with D tentatively TRBD1 (5 bases). Trimming took 2 bases from V and 2 from J, leaving 10 bases between them. In germline, CDR1 is DFQATT, CDR2 SNEGSKA (reference sequence). The CDR3 is 14 amino acids. Here the CDR3 DNA reads TGCAGTGCTAGACAGGGTGGAGGCAATCAGCCCCAGCATTTT. Its protein is CSARQGGGNQPQHF.

The chain has TRBV20-1 and TRBJ2-7; 8 bases are a match to TRBD2. J was trimmed by 3 bases and V by 0 bases; bases with no gene match: 10. The germline gives CDR1 DFQATT, CDR2 SNEGSKA (reference sequence). There are 16 residues in the CDR3. The CDR3 protein is CSARESGRGSIYEQYF. For the CDR3, the DNA is TGCAGTGCTAGAGAAAGCGGGAGAGGTTCCATCTACGAGCAGTACTTC.

The V call is TRBV5-1, the J call TRBJ2-1; D might be TRBD1 (6 bases). The V end was cut by 0 bases, the J end by 4 bases, with 11 bases between. The CDR3 spans 15 residues. Germline CDR1 and CDR2: SGHRS and YFSETQ. CDR3 sequence reads: CASSLVGDTYNEQFF. CDR3 nucleotide sequence: TGCGCCAGCAGCTTGGTTGGGGACACTTACAATGAGCAGTTCTTC.

This clonotype was counted between two and nine times. The V and J genes are TRBV15 and TRBJ2-1, with 7 nucleotides matching TRBD2. The CDR3 loop spans 19 amino acids. The J segment lost 13 bases and the V segment lost 0 bases, leaving 24 bases of the junction unmatched. CDR1 and CDR2 from the germline V gene are LNHNV and YYDKDF (reference sequence). The CDR3 loop is CATSRDVPRPWGGGETQFF. CDR3 nucleotide sequence: TGTGCCACCAGCAGAGATGTTCCAAGACCCTGGGGGGGGGGTGAGACCCAGTTCTTC. Full variable domain (remainder filled in from reference TRBV15 and TRBJ2-1): DAMVIQNPRYQVTQFGKPVTLSCSQTLNHNVMYWYQQKSSQAPKLLFHYYDKDFNNEADTPDNFQSRRPNTSFCFLDIRSPGLGDTAMYLCATSRDVPRPWGGGETQFFGPGTRLTVL.

The genes are TRBV11-2 and TRBJ2-2, with 10 bases matching TRBD1. Trimming cost V 3 bases and J 1 base; bases outside gene matches: 2. Germline-derived CDR1 and CDR2 are SGHAT and FQNNGV. The CDR3 runs to 16 residues. This chain's CDR3 is CASSFGQGENTGELFF. DNA of the CDR3: TGTGCCAGCAGCTTTGGACAGGGGGAGAACACCGGGGAGCTGTTTTTT.

This chain uses TRBV20-1 with TRBJ2-1; 8 nucleotides line up with TRBD2. This CDR3 is built from 15 residues. J lost 10 bases, V lost 1 base, and 12 bases had no gene match. CDR1 and CDR2 from the germline V gene are DFQATT and SNEGSKA (reference sequence). CDR3 coding DNA: TGCAGTGCTAGAGCCATGACTAGCGCTACCTACGAGCAGTTCTTC. Protein product: CSARAMTSATYEQFF.